A selection of T cell receptor beta chains follows, all from one sample in a study of T cell responses to AZD1222 COVID-19 vaccine. Libraries were prepared by immunoSEQ multiplex PCR; TCRdb keeps only in-frame clonotypes and omits some of them. Seen here are tens of thousands of clones, roughly 88% observed once, and the top ten hold over 1.1%. The source material was peripheral blood, sampled 28 days after the second AZD1222 dose. Receptor source: an adult who received the AZD1222 COVID-19 vaccine. Both conserved end residues are part of each CDR3. D genes are given only for firm matches. Rows give clone size only sometimes, using once, few, many, or a class for an expanded clone.

J	V	D	size	CDR3	DNA
TRBJ2-7	TRBV27	-	once	CASSFSNSYEQYF	TGTGCCAGCAGTTTTTCAAACAGCTACGAGCAGTACTTC
TRBJ2-6	TRBV4-1	-	-	CASSHPQGGLGVSGANVLTF	TGCGCCAGCAGCCATCCCCAGGGGGGACTTGGGGTCTCTGGGGCCAACGTCCTGACTTTC
TRBJ1-6	TRBV7-3	-	few	CASSLGTRGALHF	TGTGCCAGCAGCTTAGGGACTCGGGGGGCCCTCCACTTT
TRBJ1-3	TRBV10-3	TRBD1	-	CAISESIGTGVGGTIYF	TGTGCCATCAGTGAGTCGATAGGGACAGGGGTCGGCGGCACCATATATTTT
TRBJ1-4	TRBV5-1	TRBD1	-	CASADQGGSEKLFF	TGCGCCAGCGCGGACCAGGGGGGGAGTGAAAAACTGTTTTTT
TRBJ2-6	TRBV7-2	TRBD1	-	CASSLERQGLPSGANVLTF	TGTGCCAGCAGCTTAGAAAGACAGGGCCTCCCCTCTGGGGCCAACGTCCTGACTTTC
TRBJ1-2	TRBV6-6	-	-	CASSSADSPGAYGYTF	TGTGCCAGCAGTTCCGCGGACAGCCCCGGGGCGTATGGCTACACCTTC
TRBJ1-5	TRBV19	-	-	CASSIDPRGGQPQHF	TGTGCCAGTAGTATAGACCCCAGGGGCGGTCAGCCCCAGCATTTT
TRBJ2-5	TRBV5-6	-	-	CASSLSAQETQYF	TGTGCCAGCAGCTTGTCAGCCCAAGAGACCCAGTACTTC
TRBJ1-5	TRBV5-4	-	-	CASSLDSNQPQHF	TGTGCCAGCAGCTTGGACAGCAATCAGCCCCAGCATTTT
TRBJ2-1	TRBV4-3	TRBD1	-	CASSQEERYRGNEQFF	TGCGCCAGCAGCCAAGAGGAGCGGTACAGGGGCAATGAGCAGTTCTTC
TRBJ1-1	TRBV3-1/TRBV3-2	-	-	CASSQVGLKNTEAFF	TGTGCCAGCAGCCAAGTTGGGTTGAAGAACACTGAAGCTTTCTTT
TRBJ2-1	TRBV5-4	TRBD2	-	CASSLDLAGSNEQFF	TGTGCCAGCAGCTTGGATCTAGCGGGGTCAAATGAGCAGTTCTTC
TRBJ1-5	TRBV20-1	-	-	CSASKAGLSHSNQPQHF	TGCAGTGCTAGTAAGGCAGGGTTAAGTCATAGCAATCAGCCCCAGCATTTT
TRBJ2-1	TRBV3-1/TRBV3-2	TRBD2	-	CASSPSERGSSYNEQFF	TGTGCCAGCAGCCCGTCAGAGCGGGGGAGCTCCTACAATGAGCAGTTCTTC
TRBJ2-1	TRBV9	TRBD2	-	CASSLTGTNHEQFF	TGTGCCAGCAGCCTGACGGGGACTAACCATGAGCAGTTCTTC
TRBJ1-5	TRBV28	-	-	CASSPSGGYSNQPQHF	TGTGCCAGCAGCCCCTCGGGTGGGTATAGCAATCAGCCCCAGCATTTT
TRBJ1-4	TRBV11-2	-	-	CASSPRRGGEKLFF	TGTGCCAGCAGCCCGCGGCGGGGGGGGGAAAAACTGTTTTTT
TRBJ1-6	TRBV5-8	TRBD1	-	CASSFKQGPSPLHF	TGTGCCAGCAGCTTTAAACAGGGGCCCTCACCCCTCCACTTT
TRBJ1-6	TRBV28	-	-	CASSLLASSSYNSPLHF	TGTGCCAGCAGTTTACTGGCCTCCAGCTCCTATAATTCACCCCTCCACTTT
TRBJ1-2	TRBV6-5	-	-	CASQRTVGKGDYTF	TGTGCCAGCCAAAGGACGGTGGGCAAAGGGGACTACACCTTC
TRBJ2-2	TRBV6-2/TRBV6-3	TRBD1	-	CASSYRGPGELFF	TGTGCCAGCAGTTACAGGGGGCCCGGGGAGCTGTTTTTT
TRBJ2-3	TRBV4-2	-	-	CASSQATQGADTQYF	TGTGCCAGCAGCCAGGCAACACAGGGCGCAGATACGCAGTATTTT
TRBJ1-3	TRBV12-3/TRBV12-4	-	-	CASSPSAGNTIYF	TGTGCCAGCAGTCCCTCGGCTGGAAACACCATATATTTT
TRBJ2-3	TRBV3-1/TRBV3-2	-	-	CASSLGGLGSADTQYF	TGTGCCAGCAGCCTAGGAGGGCTAGGTAGCGCAGATACGCAGTATTTT
TRBJ2-7	TRBV29-1	-	-	CSVASVSYEQYF	TGCAGCGTTGCCAGCGTCTCCTACGAGCAGTACTTC
TRBJ2-2	TRBV4-1	-	once	CASSQETGIFSGELFF	TGCGCCAGCAGCCAAGAAACAGGGATCTTCTCCGGGGAGCTGTTTTTT
TRBJ2-3	TRBV21-1	-	-	CASSKGTSGGPSTDTQYF	TGTGCCAGCAGCAAAGGGACTAGCGGGGGACCTAGCACAGATACGCAGTATTTT
TRBJ2-3	TRBV28	-	-	CASSLGGSPNTDTQYF	TGTGCCAGCAGTTTAGGGGGCTCCCCTAACACAGATACGCAGTATTTT
TRBJ1-3	TRBV19	-	-	CASSSREPGNTIYF	TGTGCCAGTAGCAGCCGGGAGCCAGGGAACACCATATATTTT
TRBJ2-3	TRBV7-2	TRBD2	-	CASSVVSGATDTQYF	TGTGCCAGCAGCGTTGTTAGCGGGGCCACAGATACGCAGTATTTT
TRBJ1-5	TRBV3-1/TRBV3-2	-	once	CASSQAGRAQHF	TGTGCCAGCAGCCAAGCTGGTCGTGCCCAGCATTTT
TRBJ2-2	TRBV7-6	-	-	CASSHPWGKNTGELFF	TGTGCCAGCAGTCACCCTTGGGGGAAGAACACCGGGGAGCTGTTTTTT
TRBJ2-1	TRBV5-1	TRBD1	-	CASSTGQGGYNEQFF	TGCGCCAGCAGCACCGGACAGGGGGGGTACAATGAGCAGTTCTTC
TRBJ1-1	TRBV15	TRBD1	once	CATSRGQGFPEAFF	TGTGCCACCAGCAGGGGACAGGGCTTCCCTGAAGCTTTCTTT
TRBJ1-2	TRBV9	-	few	CASTGTLEIQGDGYTF	TGTGCCAGCACCGGCACTCTAGAAATACAGGGAGATGGCTACACCTTC
TRBJ1-1	TRBV13	TRBD1	-	CASSLRTGRTEAFF	TGTGCCAGCAGCTTAAGGACAGGGAGAACTGAAGCTTTCTTT
TRBJ2-3	TRBV5-1	TRBD2	-	CASSLGAGIAGVDTQYF	TGCGCCAGCAGCTTGGGGGCCGGGATAGCGGGTGTAGATACGCAGTATTTT
TRBJ1-3	TRBV12-3/TRBV12-4	-	-	CASSLGSGNTIYF	TGTGCCAGCAGTTTGGGGTCTGGAAACACCATATATTTT
TRBJ1-3	TRBV7-2	-	-	CASSLQGSGNTIYF	TGTGCCAGCAGCCTTCAGGGATCCGGAAACACCATATATTTT
TRBJ1-2	TRBV24-1	TRBD1	-	CATSDWRAGGTYGYTF	TGTGCCACCAGTGATTGGAGGGCAGGGGGCACCTATGGCTACACCTTC